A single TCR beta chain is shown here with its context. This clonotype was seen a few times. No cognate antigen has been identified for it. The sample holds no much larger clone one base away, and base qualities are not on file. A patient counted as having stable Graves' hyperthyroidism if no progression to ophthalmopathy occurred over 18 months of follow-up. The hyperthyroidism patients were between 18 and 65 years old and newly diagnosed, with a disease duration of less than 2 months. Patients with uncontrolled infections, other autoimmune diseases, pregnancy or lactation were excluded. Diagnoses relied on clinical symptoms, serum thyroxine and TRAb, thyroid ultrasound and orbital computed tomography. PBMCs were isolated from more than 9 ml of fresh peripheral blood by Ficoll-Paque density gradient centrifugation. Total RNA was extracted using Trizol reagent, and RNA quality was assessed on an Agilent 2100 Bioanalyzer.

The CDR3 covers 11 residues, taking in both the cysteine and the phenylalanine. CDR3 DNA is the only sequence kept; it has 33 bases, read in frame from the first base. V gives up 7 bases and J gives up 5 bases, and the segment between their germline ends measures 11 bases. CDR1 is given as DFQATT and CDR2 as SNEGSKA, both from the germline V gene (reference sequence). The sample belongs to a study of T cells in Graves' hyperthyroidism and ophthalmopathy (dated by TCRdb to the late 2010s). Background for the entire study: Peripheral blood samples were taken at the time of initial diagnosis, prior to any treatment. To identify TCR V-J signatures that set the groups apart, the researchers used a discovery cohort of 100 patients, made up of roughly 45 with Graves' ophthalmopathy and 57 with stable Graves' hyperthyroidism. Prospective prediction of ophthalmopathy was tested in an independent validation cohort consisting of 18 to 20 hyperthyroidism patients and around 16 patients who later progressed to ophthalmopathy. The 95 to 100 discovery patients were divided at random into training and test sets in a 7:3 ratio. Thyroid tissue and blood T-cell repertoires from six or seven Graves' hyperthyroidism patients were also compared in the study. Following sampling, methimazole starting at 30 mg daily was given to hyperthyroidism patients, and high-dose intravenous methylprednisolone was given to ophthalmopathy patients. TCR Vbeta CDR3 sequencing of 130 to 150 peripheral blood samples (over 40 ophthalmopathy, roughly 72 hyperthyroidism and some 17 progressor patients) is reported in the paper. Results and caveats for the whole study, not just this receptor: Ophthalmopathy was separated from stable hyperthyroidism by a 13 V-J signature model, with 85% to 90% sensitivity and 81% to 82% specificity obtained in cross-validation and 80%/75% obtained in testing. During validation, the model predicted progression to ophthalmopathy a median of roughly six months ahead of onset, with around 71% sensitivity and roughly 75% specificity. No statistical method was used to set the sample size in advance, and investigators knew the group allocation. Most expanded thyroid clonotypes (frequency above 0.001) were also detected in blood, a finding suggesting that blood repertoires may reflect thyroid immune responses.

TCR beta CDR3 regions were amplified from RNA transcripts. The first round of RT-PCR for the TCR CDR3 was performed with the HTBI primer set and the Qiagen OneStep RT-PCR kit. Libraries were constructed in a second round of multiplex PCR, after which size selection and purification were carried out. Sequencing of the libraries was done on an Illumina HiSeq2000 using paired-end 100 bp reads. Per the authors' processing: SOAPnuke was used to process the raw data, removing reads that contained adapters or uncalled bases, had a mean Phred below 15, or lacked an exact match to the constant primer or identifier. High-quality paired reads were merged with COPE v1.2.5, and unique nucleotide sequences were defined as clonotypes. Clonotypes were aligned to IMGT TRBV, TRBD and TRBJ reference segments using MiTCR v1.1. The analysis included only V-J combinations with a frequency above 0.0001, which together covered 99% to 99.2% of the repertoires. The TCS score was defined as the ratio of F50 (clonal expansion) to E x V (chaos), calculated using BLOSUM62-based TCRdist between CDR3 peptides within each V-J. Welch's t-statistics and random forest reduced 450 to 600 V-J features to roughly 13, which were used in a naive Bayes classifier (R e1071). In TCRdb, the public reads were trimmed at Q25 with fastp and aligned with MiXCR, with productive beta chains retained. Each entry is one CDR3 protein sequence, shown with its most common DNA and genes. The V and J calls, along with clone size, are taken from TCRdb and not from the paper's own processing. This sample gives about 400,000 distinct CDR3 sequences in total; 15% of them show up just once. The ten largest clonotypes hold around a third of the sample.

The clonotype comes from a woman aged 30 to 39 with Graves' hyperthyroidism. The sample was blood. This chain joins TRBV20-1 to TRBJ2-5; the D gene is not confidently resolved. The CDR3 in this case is CSGIAGETQYF. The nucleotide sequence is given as TGCAGTGGAATTGCTGGTGAGACCCAGTACTTC.